This TCR beta chain was identified during a study of shared clonotypes between healthy human individuals. About the research overall: Contributing individuals were two females and three males aged 18 to 49. Whole-study results and caveats: Clonotype sharing among donors, it was expected, would be affected by sequencing depth. A generally larger estimated richness was seen in naive subsets than in memory subsets.

CDR1 is MNHNY, CDR2 SVGAGI, per germline (reference sequence). The CDR3 is made up of 14 amino acids. V dropped 6 bases and J dropped 5 bases, with 16 bases sitting between them. Terminally differentiated effector memory CD45RA+ cells were excluded from the naive CD8 cells, which were CD45RO-negative and positively selected for CCR7. Healthy HIV-negative adults with no recent acute infections or vaccinations were recruited as donors. On this clone: The antigen is unknown.

Measured with immunoSEQ multiplex PCR; TCRdb has only the in-frame clones, and not every one. The sample holds 700,000 to 950,000 clones, 96% seen once. The J gene is TRBJ2-5, the V gene TRBV6-6; possible D gene TRBD1, 6 bases. This TCR was recovered from a man aged 25 to 40 in good health. The sample comprised naive CD8+ T cells sorted from blood. CDR3 bases: TGTGCCAGCAGCCAGGACAGCAATCGGGAGACCCAGTACTTC. It specifies CASSQDSNRETQYF.